Below are 30 T cell receptor beta chains sequenced from a single sample in a study of blood T cell repertoires in COVID-19. Data came from immunoSEQ multiplex PCR; TCRdb stores just in-frame clones and leaves some out. Of about 170,000 clones detected, roughly 82% appear once; the ten largest clones hold under 9%. The sequencing input was peripheral blood. All receptors derive from a woman in her forties with COVID-19, enrolled during active disease.

This chain links TRBV27 with TRBJ1-5; tentative D call: TRBD1 (6 bases). The V end was cut by 5 bases, the J end by 4 bases, with 18 bases between. Germline V gene lookup returns CDR1 MNHEY and CDR2 SMNVEV (reference sequence). The CDR3 spans 16 residues. CDR3 protein: CASSPRTEKINQPQHF. CDR3 bases: TGTGCCAGCAGTCCCCGGACAGAAAAAATAAATCAGCCCCAGCATTTT.

This clone appeared once. The chain combines TRBV27 with TRBJ2-1; 10 nucleotides align to TRBD2. The germline CDR1 and CDR2 sequences are MNHEY and SMNVEV (reference sequence). The V gene end was trimmed by 11 bases and the J gene end by 5 bases; junction bases not matched to a gene: 9. There are 14 residues in the CDR3. This chain's CDR3 is CASQPGLANNEQFF. DNA of the CDR3: TGTGCCTCCCAACCGGGACTAGCGAACAATGAGCAGTTCTTC.

The CDR3, as DNA: TGCGCCAGCAGCTTGGCCCAGACTAGCGGGATCTCCTACGAGCAGTACTTC. It yields the protein CASSLAQTSGISYEQYF. This sequence joins TRBV5-1 and TRBJ2-7; 11 bases are a match to TRBD2. Germline CDR1 reads SGHRS; CDR2 reads YFSETQ. This CDR3 is built from 17 residues. V was clipped by 0 bases and J by 0 bases; unmatched bases: 5.

V and J are TRBV27 and TRBJ1-5; D is ambiguous. V was trimmed by 6 bases and J by 7 bases, leaving 16 bases between them. CDR3 length equals 14 residues. Germline V CDR1 and CDR2: MNHEY, SMNVEV (reference sequence). CDR3 nucleotides: TGTGCCAGCAGGCGGAATGGTGCTGGGCAGCCCCAGCATTTT. Protein sequence: CASRRNGAGQPQHF.

The V and J genes are TRBV19 and TRBJ2-7, with a tentative D call TRBD1 (6 bases). The CDR3 extends over 14 amino acids. CDR1 is LNHDA, CDR2 SQIVND, per germline (reference sequence). With 6 bases removed from V and 3 bases from J, the gap between germline ends came to 15 bases. In DNA, the CDR3 is TGTGCCAGTAGCCCCTTCGGACAGTACTACGAGCAGTACTTC. Its protein product is CASSPFGQYYEQYF. Full variable domain (missing parts from reference TRBV19 and TRBJ2-7): DGGITQSPKYLFRKEGQNVTLSCEQNLNHDAMYWYRQDPGQGLRLIYYSQIVNDFQKGDIAEGYSVSREKKESFPLTVTSAQKNPTAFYLCASSPFGQYYEQYFGPGTRLTVT.

The J gene is TRBJ1-1, the V gene TRBV18; 10 bases map to TRBD1. The CDR3 spans 18 residues. Unmatched junction bases numbered 12, after V lost 5 bases and J lost 0 bases. Germline V gene sequence: CDR1 KGHSH, CDR2 LQKENI. CDR3 loop: CASSSRRGQGSMNTEAFF. The CDR3 DNA reads TGTGCCAGCTCATCCCGTAGGGGACAGGGGTCGATGAACACTGAAGCTTTCTTT.

The chain links TRBV11-2 to TRBJ2-1; 7 bases are a match to TRBD2. The CDR3 loop spans 15 amino acids. The V gene end was trimmed by 4 bases and the J gene end by 3 bases; junction bases not matched to a gene: 6. CDR1 is SGHAT and CDR2 is FQNNGV in the germline V gene. CDR3 sequence (DNA): TGTGCCAGCAGCTGGGGGGGAGAGCACTACAATGAGCAGTTCTTC. The encoded protein is CASSWGGEHYNEQFF.

The V gene is TRBV11-1, the J gene TRBJ1-1, with a possible D match to TRBD1 (5 bases). There are 15 residues in the CDR3. The germline V gene encodes CDR1 SGHAT and CDR2 FQDESV (reference sequence). V lost 4 bases and J 7 bases, leaving 19 bases between the germline ends. CDR3 sequence (DNA): TGTGCCAGCAGCTACCAAGCTCGGGGGGACCTTGAAGCTTTCTTT. Protein sequence: CASSYQARGDLEAFF.

The chain couples TRBV5-6 to TRBJ1-2, with D maybe TRBD1 (5 bases). Germline V gene sequence: CDR1 SGHDT, CDR2 YYEEEE. V was pared by 0 bases and J by 4 bases, with 13 bases between. The CDR3 has 15 amino acids. CDR3 protein: CASSLVQGGSYGYTF. Written as DNA, the CDR3 is TGTGCCAGCAGCTTGGTGCAGGGAGGGAGCTATGGCTACACCTTC.

V gene TRBV6-5 combines with J gene TRBJ2-5; possible D gene TRBD1, 6 bases. CDR1 is MNHEY, CDR2 SVGAGI, per germline. The CDR3 consists of 13 residues. Trimming removed 5 bases at V and 6 bases at J, with 13 bases between. The CDR3 DNA reads as TGTGCCAGCAGTCGTGACAGGAGGCAGACCCAGTACTTC. Protein product: CASSRDRRQTQYF.

J is TRBJ2-7 and V is TRBV19; D is perhaps TRBD2 (6 bases). There are 13 residues in the CDR3. Looked up from germline, CDR1 is LNHDA and CDR2 is SQIVND (reference sequence). V lost 10 bases and J 0 bases, leaving 13 bases between the germline ends. CDR3 region: CATSSGDSYEQYV. The CDR3 DNA sequence: TGTGCCACCTCCTCGGGGGACTCCTACGAGCAGTACGTC.

V is TRBV5-1 and J is TRBJ1-1; the D gene is possibly TRBD1 (5 bases). CDR3 length: 14 residues. Deletions cut 6 bases from V and 4 bases from J, with 16 bases between. CDR1 is SGHRS, CDR2 YFSETQ, per germline. The CDR3 protein is CASTLGGFGTEAFF. In nucleotides, the CDR3 is TGCGCCAGCACCCTGGGGGGGTTCGGCACTGAAGCTTTCTTT.

CDR3 nucleotide sequence: TGTGCCAGCAGTTCCCTGAGAGGGGGCATTAGCACTGAAGCTTTCTTT. As protein: CASSSLRGGISTEAFF. The J gene is TRBJ1-1, the V gene TRBV27, with 7 nucleotides matching TRBD1. CDR1 is MNHEY and CDR2 is SMNVEV in the germline V gene (reference sequence). The V gene end was trimmed by 4 bases and the J gene end by 4 bases; junction bases not matched to a gene: 12. CDR3 length: 16 amino acids.

This chain joins TRBV28 and TRBJ2-3; D may be TRBD1 (6 bases). V lost 3 bases, J lost 2 bases, and 9 bases lay in between. The CDR3 is made up of 14 amino acids. CDR1 is MDHEN, CDR2 SYDVKM, per germline. This CDR3 reads CASSLGALTDTQYF. The CDR3 coding sequence is TGTGCCAGCAGTTTGGGGGCCCTCACAGATACGCAGTATTTT.

V gene TRBV7-6 combines with J gene TRBJ2-5; D is unresolved. V lost 1 base and J 3 bases, leaving 6 bases between the germline ends. The CDR3 is made up of 13 amino acids. Germline values: CDR1 SGHVS, CDR2 FNYEAQ. The CDR3: CASSLGHEETQYF. The CDR3 bases are TGTGCCAGCAGCTTAGGGCATGAAGAGACCCAGTACTTC.

The chain uses TRBV5-8 and TRBJ2-5, with a possible D match to TRBD1 (6 bases). Germline assignment: CDR1 SGHTS and CDR2 YDEGEE. V was clipped by 4 bases and J by 5 bases, with 18 bases between them. The CDR3 spans 15 residues. In DNA form, the CDR3 reads TGTGCCAGCAGCCGTGACAGGAGGATCTGGGAGACCCAGTACTTC. This translates into CASSRDRRIWETQYF.

Points on this clone: Relative to the germline gene, one junction end is altered; a read error may explain this. V gene TRBV4-2 combines with J gene TRBJ1-2; D is ambiguous. Germline CDR1 reads LGHNA; CDR2 reads YNFKEQ. This CDR3 contains 14 residues. The CDR3 nucleotides read TGTGCCGGCAGCCAAGGCGAGGGATTACGAGGCTACACCTTC. Amino acid sequence: CAGSQGEGLRGYTF.

The rearrangement links TRBV5-1 to TRBJ2-5, with a weak D call TRBD2 (6 bases). Per germline, CDR1 SGHRS and CDR2 YFSETQ. The CDR3 runs to 14 residues. Trimming removed 0 bases at V and 4 bases at J, with 10 bases between. CDR3 sequence reads: CASSLATRGETQYF. The CDR3 region has the DNA TGCGCCAGCAGCTTGGCTACGCGGGGAGAGACCCAGTACTTC.

The chain carries TRBV19 and TRBJ1-1; D is possibly TRBD1 (6 bases). The V and J ends lost 2 bases and 4 bases respectively, with 8 bases between them. This CDR3 spans 13 amino acids. Per the germline V gene, CDR1 is LNHDA and CDR2 is SQIVND (reference sequence). CDR3 amino acids: CASSIRGGTEAFF. As DNA, the CDR3 is TGTGCCAGTAGTATAAGAGGGGGCACTGAAGCTTTCTTT.

In nucleotides, the CDR3 is TGTGCCAGCAGCGGACAGGGGGCTGGAAACACCATATATTTT. Protein product: CASSGQGAGNTIYF. V is TRBV11-2 and J is TRBJ1-3; 10 positions agree with TRBD1. The junction had 0 bases not matched to a gene; V was cut back by 5 bases and J by 2 bases. Germline lookup yields CDR1 SGHAT and CDR2 FQNNGV. The length of the CDR3 is 14 residues. Full variable domain (rest looked up from reference TRBV11-2 and TRBJ1-3): EAGVAQSPRYKIIEKRQSVAFWCNPISGHATLYWYQQILGQGPKLLIQFQNNGVVDDSQLPKDRFSAERLKGVDSTLKIQPAKLEDSAVYLCASSGQGAGNTIYFGEGSWLTVV.

The J gene is TRBJ1-1, the V gene TRBV30; TRBD1 aligns across 8 bases. This CDR3 is built from 13 residues. The V gene end was trimmed by 8 bases and the J gene end by 5 bases; junction bases not matched to a gene: 10. CDR1 is GTSNPN, CDR2 SVGIG, per germline (reference sequence). The CDR3 coding sequence is TGTGCCCGGGGCAGGGGGCTTGATACTGAAGCTTTCTTT. It is translated as CARGRGLDTEAFF.

CDR3 region: CASGRGAELFF. The CDR3 DNA is TGTGCCAGCGGTCGGGGGGCGGAGCTGTTTTTT. The chain employs TRBV6-5 and TRBJ2-2, with D tentatively TRBD2 (7 bases). V was shortened by 8 bases and J by 10 bases, with 11 bases between the two germline ends. CDR1 is MNHEY and CDR2 is SVGAGI in the germline V gene. This CDR3 is built from 11 residues.

The sample holds one count of this clone. The V gene is TRBV18, the J gene TRBJ2-5; D unresolved. The germline CDR1 and CDR2 sequences are KGHSH and LQKENI. The length of the CDR3 is 13 residues. V gave up 8 bases and J gave up 2 bases, with 12 bases separating them. CDR3 loop: CASRSSAQETQYF. For the CDR3, the DNA is TGTGCCAGCAGGAGCTCAGCTCAAGAGACCCAGTACTTC.

The rearrangement joins TRBV15 to TRBJ2-5; possibly TRBD2 for D (5 bases). There are 14 residues in the CDR3. V lost 0 bases, J lost 5 bases, and 10 bases lay in between. The V gene's germline CDR1 is LNHNV and CDR2 YYDKDF (reference sequence). The CDR3 spells CATSRDLGGETQYF. CDR3 in DNA: TGTGCCACCAGCAGAGATCTGGGCGGGGAGACCCAGTACTTC.

The V gene is TRBV5-1, the J gene TRBJ1-1; D ambiguous. V lost 6 bases and J lost 3, with 15 bases in between. The CDR3 runs 14 residues. From germline, CDR1 is SGHRS and CDR2 YFSETQ. The CDR3 bases are TGCGCCAGCACGTGGGAGTCGGGCGACACTGAAGCTTTCTTT. Translated: CASTWESGDTEAFF.

The CDR3 reads CASNPGQGTGELFF. CDR3 DNA: TGTGCCAGCAACCCCGGACAGGGGACCGGGGAGCTGTTTTTT. The chain links TRBV4-2 to TRBJ2-2; 9 bases align to TRBD1. From germline, CDR1 is LGHNA and CDR2 YNFKEQ. The length of the CDR3 is 14 residues. The V and J ends lost 7 bases and 5 bases, in that order; junction bases with no gene match: 5.

The chain carries TRBV18 and TRBJ2-3; 10 bases align to TRBD2. This CDR3 region has 15 residues. The germline gives CDR1 KGHSH, CDR2 LQKENI. The junction had 3 bases not matched to a gene; V was cut back by 5 bases and J by 1 base. The CDR3 coding sequence is TGTGCCAGCTCATACGGACTAGCGGGCACAGATACGCAGTATTTT. Residues: CASSYGLAGTDTQYF.

This chain links TRBV2 with TRBJ1-2; the match to TRBD1 covers 8 bases. Germline V gene lookup returns CDR1 SNHLY and CDR2 FYNNEI. V lost 6 bases to trimming and J lost 3 bases; unmatched junction nucleotides: 6. The CDR3 spans 14 residues. The CDR3 is CASSFDRGYYGYTF. The CDR3 nucleotides are TGTGCCAGCAGCTTTGACAGGGGCTACTATGGCTACACCTTC.

This clone was observed once. The chain is built from TRBV5-6 and TRBJ2-2, with 7 bases aligning to TRBD2. Per the germline V gene, CDR1 is SGHDT and CDR2 is YYEEEE. V shed 1 base, J shed 6 bases, and the junction held 6 bases outside the gene matches. The CDR3 extends over 15 amino acids. The CDR3 DNA is TGTGCCAGCAGCTTGTCTCCGGGAGGCCCCGGGGAGCTGTTTTTT. Translation: CASSLSPGGPGELFF. The whole variable domain, filled in from reference TRBV5-6 and TRBJ2-2, reads DAGVTQSPTHLIKTRGQQVTLRCSPKSGHDTVSWYQQALGQGPQFIFQYYEEEERQRGNFPDRFSGHQFPNYSSELNVNALLLGDSALYLCASSLSPGGPGELFFGEGSRLTVL.

This rearrangement joins TRBV7-9 to TRBJ2-7, with D maybe TRBD1 (6 bases). Germline values: CDR1 SEHNR, CDR2 FQNEAQ (reference sequence). The CDR3 length is 16 residues. Deletions cut 6 bases from V and 0 bases from J, with 18 bases between. This CDR3 reads CASRRKDSRSSYEQYF. The CDR3 DNA reads as TGTGCCAGCAGGCGAAAGGACAGTCGGAGCTCCTACGAGCAGTACTTC. Complete variable domain (other parts from reference TRBV7-9 and TRBJ2-7): DTGVSQNPRHKITKRGQNVTFRCDPISEHNRLYWYRQTLGQGPEFLTYFQNEAQLEKSRLLSDRFSAERPKGSFSTLEIQRTEQGDSAMYLCASRRKDSRSSYEQYFGPGTRLTVT.